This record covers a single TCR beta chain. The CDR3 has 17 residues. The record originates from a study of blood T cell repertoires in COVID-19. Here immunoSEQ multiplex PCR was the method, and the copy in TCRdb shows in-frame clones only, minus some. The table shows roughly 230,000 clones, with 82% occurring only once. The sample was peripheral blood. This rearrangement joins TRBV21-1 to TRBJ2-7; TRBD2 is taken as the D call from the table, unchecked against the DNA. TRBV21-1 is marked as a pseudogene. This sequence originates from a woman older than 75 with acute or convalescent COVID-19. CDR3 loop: CASSRSIGGGLPYEQYF. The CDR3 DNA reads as TGTGCCAGCAGCCGTAGCATCGGCGGGGGGCTTCCCTACGAGCAGTACTTC.